The entry that follows covers one TCR beta chain sequence. Its antigen is currently unknown. This record belongs to a study of blood T cells in healthy people across ages. Overall study findings and caveats: Roughly linear age-related decline in beta diversity appeared, significant by age about 40. In these data, TCR beta diversity tracked strongly with naive T cell percentage.

The use of a sample-barcoded 5' primer and a J-beta primer mix characterized a second PCR of roughly 7 to 11 cycles. TCRdb reprocessed the 5' RACE reads with MiXCR, giving one entry per CDR3 protein. The sample includes around 2 million distinct CDR3 sequences, 39% seen only once; the top ten take 23%. Germline V gene data show CDR1 as SGDLS and CDR2 as YYNGEE. This CDR3 is built from 14 residues. V gave up 4 bases and J gave up 2 bases, with 12 bases separating them. This TCR came from a human donor in good health. The chain uses TRBV9 and TRBJ1-2; the D is unclear. The sequenced sample was blood. The CDR3 coding sequence is TGTGCCAGCAGCCCTCAGGTGGGAAACTATGGCTACACCTTC. It is translated as CASSPQVGNYGYTF.